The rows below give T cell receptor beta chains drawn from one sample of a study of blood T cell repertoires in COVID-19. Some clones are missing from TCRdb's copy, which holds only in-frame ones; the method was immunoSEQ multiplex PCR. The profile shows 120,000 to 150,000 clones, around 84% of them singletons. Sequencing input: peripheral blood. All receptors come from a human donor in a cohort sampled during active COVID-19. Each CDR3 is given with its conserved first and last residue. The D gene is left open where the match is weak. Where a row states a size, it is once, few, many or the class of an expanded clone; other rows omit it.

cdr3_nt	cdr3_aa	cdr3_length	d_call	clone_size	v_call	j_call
TGCGCCAGCAGCTTGGGACAGGGGGCGGCTACGCAGTATTTT	CASSLGQGAATQYF	14	TRBD1	.	TRBV5-1	TRBJ2-3
TGTGCCAGCAGCTTAAACGGTTTGACCCAGTACTTC	CASSLNGLTQYF	12	.	.	TRBV7-2	TRBJ2-5
TGTGCCAGCAGTGAAAAGGGGGCGCGGATCAATCAGCCCCAGCATTTT	CASSEKGARINQPQHF	16	TRBD1	.	TRBV2	TRBJ1-5
TGCGCCAGCAGCTTGGACGGGGTTAACTATGGCTACACCTTC	CASSLDGVNYGYTF	14	.	.	TRBV5-1	TRBJ1-2
TGCGCCAGCAGCTTGGCGCAGGGACTGGGCAACACTGAAGCTTTCTTT	CASSLAQGLGNTEAFF	16	.	.	TRBV5-1	TRBJ1-1
TGTGCCAGCAGTTGGGGACAAAGGGAGACCCAGTACTTC	CASSWGQRETQYF	13	.	.	TRBV12-3/TRBV12-4	TRBJ2-5
TGTGCCAGCAGTGAATGGGGACAGAGCAATCAGCCCCAGCATTTT	CASSEWGQSNQPQHF	15	TRBD1	.	TRBV25-1	TRBJ1-5
TGTGCCAGCAGCCACGGGACAGGGGAGTTTGCACCCCTCCACTTT	CASSHGTGEFAPLHF	15	TRBD1	once	TRBV3-1/TRBV3-2	TRBJ1-6
TGCGCCAGCAGCATTGCGGGACTTTATTCTGGAAACACCATATATTTT	CASSIAGLYSGNTIYF	16	.	.	TRBV5-1	TRBJ1-3
TGTGCCAGCAGTTTCGACAGGGGGACGAACACTGAAGCTTTCTTT	CASSFDRGTNTEAFF	15	TRBD1	.	TRBV6-2/TRBV6-3	TRBJ1-1
TGCAGCGTAGCCACAGGGGTAAACTATGGCTACACCTTC	CSVATGVNYGYTF	13	TRBD1	.	TRBV29-1	TRBJ1-2
TGCGCCAGCAGCCATTGGCAGTCCAACTATGGCTACACCTTC	CASSHWQSNYGYTF	14	.	.	TRBV4-3	TRBJ1-2
TGCAGCGTTGACGGGGGGAACTATGGCTACACCTTC	CSVDGGNYGYTF	12	.	once	TRBV29-1	TRBJ1-2
TGTGCCAGCAGCTTAGATCTAGGACACCGTGGCACCTTC	CASSLDLGHRGTF	13	.	once	TRBV11-2	TRBJ1-2
TGTGCCAGCACGGACAGGGGGCTCAAAAAACTGTTTTTT	CASTDRGLKKLFF	13	TRBD1	.	TRBV3-1/TRBV3-2	TRBJ1-4
TGTGCCAGCAGCGTAGTACCGGGTAGGGAGACCCAGTACTTC	CASSVVPGRETQYF	14	.	.	TRBV9	TRBJ2-5
TGTGCCAGCAGCTTAGGACAGGTTCAAGAGACCCAGTACTTC	CASSLGQVQETQYF	14	.	.	TRBV7-2	TRBJ2-5
TGTGCCAGTACCACGACAGGGGCAAACTATGGCTACACCTTC	CASTTTGANYGYTF	14	TRBD1	.	TRBV19	TRBJ1-2
TGTGCCAGCTCAAGACTAGCGGGGGGCTACGAGCAGTACTTC	CASSRLAGGYEQYF	14	TRBD2	.	TRBV18	TRBJ2-7
TGTGCCAGCAGCTTACCGTCGTTCGGAAACACCATATATTTT	CASSLPSFGNTIYF	14	.	.	TRBV11-3	TRBJ1-3
TGTGCCAGCAGTGAACTGCTAGCTAACTATGGCTACACCTTC	CASSELLANYGYTF	14	.	few	TRBV6-1	TRBJ1-2
TGTGCCAGCAGCTTAGGACTAGCGGAGGGGAATGAGCAGTTCTTC	CASSLGLAEGNEQFF	15	TRBD2	.	TRBV7-9	TRBJ2-1
TGTGCCAGCAGTTCGACCGGGACAGTTCAGCCCCAGCATTTT	CASSSTGTVQPQHF	14	TRBD1	.	TRBV27	TRBJ1-5
TGTGCCAGCAGTCGGAACGGACAGGGAGCCCTCGGGGACACCTTC	CASSRNGQGALGDTF	15	TRBD1	.	TRBV6-6	TRBJ1-2
TGTGCCACCATTAGCGGGATCTCCTACAATGAGCAGTTCTTC	CATISGISYNEQFF	14	TRBD2	.	TRBV19	TRBJ2-1
TGCGCCAGCAGCCAAGAAGGGGTACGGAGTAAGCAGTACTTC	CASSQEGVRSKQYF	14	.	once	TRBV4-1	TRBJ2-7
TGTGCCAGCAGCGTAGGGGGTCAGGGGAGAGAGACCCAGTACTTC	CASSVGGQGRETQYF	15	.	.	TRBV9	TRBJ2-5
TGTGCCAGTAGTCCTACCGGGACAGGGCCATTTAACTATGGCTACACCTTC	CASSPTGTGPFNYGYTF	17	TRBD1	.	TRBV19	TRBJ1-2
TGTGCCATCTCCGACAGTTATAGCAATCAGCCCCAGCATTTT	CAISDSYSNQPQHF	14	.	.	TRBV10-3	TRBJ1-5
TGTGCCAGCAGTTTTTACCGGGGGGGAAAACTGTTTTTT	CASSFYRGGKLFF	13	.	.	TRBV28	TRBJ1-4
TGTGCCAGCTTAAAACAGGGAAGAGAAAAACTGTTTTTT	CASLKQGREKLFF	13	.	.	TRBV28	TRBJ1-4
TGTGCCAGCAGCTTTTCTTACGGGACAGGGAGCGAGACCCAGTACTTC	CASSFSYGTGSETQYF	16	TRBD1	.	TRBV7-6	TRBJ2-5
TGTGCCAGCAGTTTATCCTTGACAGGGGGTAATTCACCCCTCCACTTT	CASSLSLTGGNSPLHF	16	TRBD1	once	TRBV27	TRBJ1-6
TGTGCCAGCAGCCGCCGGGACAGCAGCTCCTACGAGCAGTACTTC	CASSRRDSSSYEQYF	15	TRBD1	.	TRBV7-2	TRBJ2-7
TGTGCCAGCAGTTACCCAGGGGCCTATGGCTACACCTTC	CASSYPGAYGYTF	13	.	.	TRBV6-2/TRBV6-3	TRBJ1-2
TGTGCCAGCAGTTACTCCGGGTTTTCAGGAAACACCATATATTTT	CASSYSGFSGNTIYF	15	.	.	TRBV6-5	TRBJ1-3
TGTGCCAGCAGTTCGAGGAGGACTGAAGCTTTCTTT	CASSSRRTEAFF	12	.	.	TRBV27	TRBJ1-1
TGCGCCAGCAGCTTGGACAGGGGAACAGATACGCAGTATTTT	CASSLDRGTDTQYF	14	TRBD1	.	TRBV5-1	TRBJ2-3
TGCGCCAGCACCGCCCGAGGGAGGGGGGGCCAGAATGAGCAGTTCTTC	CASTARGRGGQNEQFF	16	.	.	TRBV10-2	TRBJ2-1
TGTGCCAGCAGTTACTCCGGGGGTAGCAATCAGCCCCAGCATTTT	CASSYSGGSNQPQHF	15	.	.	TRBV6-5	TRBJ1-5
TGTGCCAGCAGCCTGAGGACTAGCTCAGACACAGATACGCAGTATTTT	CASSLRTSSDTDTQYF	16	TRBD2	.	TRBV7-2	TRBJ2-3
TGTGCCAGCAGCTTAGTGGCGGGGGCAGGTGGCTACACCTTC	CASSLVAGAGGYTF	14	.	.	TRBV11-2	TRBJ1-2
TGTGCCAGCAGTCCCAGCGGCACAGATACGCAGTATTTT	CASSPSGTDTQYF	13	.	.	TRBV12-3/TRBV12-4	TRBJ2-3
TGTGCCAGCAGTTACGAGTGGGCGCGAACGGATGAGCAGTTCTTC	CASSYEWARTDEQFF	15	.	.	TRBV6-5	TRBJ2-1
TGTGCCAGCCTCCAGGACAGGGCGGGCTATGGCTACACCTTC	CASLQDRAGYGYTF	14	TRBD1	.	TRBV2	TRBJ1-2
TGTGCCAGCTCACCGGACAGCTCTGGGGCCAACGTCCTGACTTTC	CASSPDSSGANVLTF	15	.	.	TRBV18	TRBJ2-6
TGTGCCAGCAGCTTGCAGGGGGCAGTTATGGGCAATCAGCCCCAGCATTTT	CASSLQGAVMGNQPQHF	17	TRBD1	few	TRBV7-8	TRBJ1-5
TGTGCCAGCAGCTCCTTGGGGGGTTCCTACGAGCAGTACTTC	CASSSLGGSYEQYF	14	.	.	TRBV5-5	TRBJ2-7
TGTGCCAGCAGCTTAGGTACGGGGGGCGGCTACGAGCAGTACTTC	CASSLGTGGGYEQYF	15	.	.	TRBV7-9	TRBJ2-7
TGTGCCATCAGTGAGTCCGCACGGGGCGAGCAGTACTTC	CAISESARGEQYF	13	.	.	TRBV10-3	TRBJ2-7
TGTGCCAGCAGTTGGGGACAGGCATTCGAGGAGTACTTC	CASSWGQAFEEYF	13	TRBD1	.	TRBV12-3/TRBV12-4	TRBJ2-7
TGTGCCAGCATGCAGCGGGGAGCCTACGAGCAGTACTTC	CASMQRGAYEQYF	13	TRBD2	.	TRBV28	TRBJ2-7